The clone carrying this T cell receptor beta chain has at least ten counts. Antigen: not known. The CDR3 is 17 amino acids. Per the germline V gene, CDR1 is SGHDT and CDR2 is YYEEEE. The ends were cut back, 4 bases at V and 1 base at J, with 18 bases in the middle. The sorted-subset replicate PCRs were given about 200 ng DNA, which is tens of thousands of T cell genomes. Assay used: immunoSEQ multiplex PCR; TCRdb lists only in-frame clones, some missing. Among around 700,000 clones listed, roughly 78% were seen once. This specimen belongs to a study of shared clonotypes between healthy human individuals. Study-level points and caveats: Compared with memory subsets, naive subsets generally had larger estimated richness.

All donors were healthy HIV-negative adults lacking recent acute infections or vaccinations. Sequencing used memory CD4+ T cells sorted from blood. The subset is: CD45RA-negative fraction. V and J are TRBV5-6 and TRBJ2-1; TRBD1 might be the D (7 bases). The origin of this receptor is a woman aged 30 to 39 in good health. This CDR3 is CASSQGGVAVSYNEQFF. The CDR3 DNA reads as TGTGCCAGCAGCCAGGGGGGAGTAGCGGTATCCTACAATGAGCAGTTCTTC.